This T cell receptor (beta chain) came from a study of blood T cell repertoires in COVID-19 (dated by TCRdb to about 2020). Regarding the research as a whole: Samples covering the acute and convalescent phases of COVID-19 were provided by collaborators in the United States, Italy and Spain. Subjects who had been exposed to COVID-19, were actively infected with it, or had recovered from it provided the deeply sampled blood TCRbeta repertoires that made up the dataset. The sample metadata nearly always contained a de-identified subject ID, COVID-19 status, age in years and sex. The repertoires were released in a freely available public database meant as a resource for research on the immune response to SARS-CoV-2. The material from the prospective study consisted of cDNA or gDNA derived from T cells, B-cell-depleted T cells, or PBMCs. HLA class I and class II types, where available, came from metadata supplied by the sample provider rather than from assay-based typing. Samples were obtained from the ongoing ImmuneRACE study (first 160 participants) and from 1,254 subjects provided by 6 global collaborators. Study-wide conclusions, independent of this receptor: The amount of clinical and demographic metadata varied by source and participant and was provided uncurated.

The immunoSEQ Assay, a bias-controlled multiplex PCR, was used to amplify TCRbeta CDR3 regions from genomic DNA. Concerning the study's data processing: The number of nucleated cells in each sample was estimated by amplification of reference gene primers within the assay. To quantify the absolute abundance of each unique TCRbeta CDR3 rearrangement, sequence reads were collapsed and filtered. For each sample, productive Simpson clonality was calculated as the square root of Simpson's diversity index across productive rearrangements. TCRdb retrieved this table from immuneACCESS and kept in-frame rearrangements only. Not all clones are present; in checked studies, unresolved V genes account for under half, and no reason is known for the remainder. V and J calls and clone size are given by that table; D and trimming were obtained from the DNA. This sample comprises about 200,000 clones, about 87% of them detected only once. Of the sample, approximately 6.2% is held by the ten largest clones.

About this clone itself: Its cognate antigen has yet to be identified. The sample holds no much larger clone one base away, and base qualities are not on file.

Another Seattle source contributed samples from volunteer blood donors who had recovered from COVID-19. Collaborating institutions collected whole blood in K2EDTA tubes following their own protocols. For TCRbeta analysis, collaborator samples were shipped as frozen whole blood, as isolated PBMCs, or as DNA extracted from either sample type. CDR1 and CDR2 are read off the germline V gene as LGHNT and FRNRAP. From V the trimming removes 3 bases and from J it removes 5 bases, while the gene matches leave 10 bases of the junction unaccounted for. The CDR3, cysteine through phenylalanine, is 17 amino acids long. CDR3 DNA only is kept here, 51 bases in frame from base 1.

Sequencing was done on a sample of peripheral blood. The receptor's source is a man in his 60s who had recovered from COVID-19. The chain is assembled from TRBV12-5 and TRBJ2-2; a stretch of 9 junction bases matches TRBD1. This receptor has the CDR3 CASGFHAGTGPTGELFF. The nucleotide sequence is TGTGCTAGTGGTTTCCACGCCGGGACAGGGCCGACCGGGGAGCTGTTTTTT.